This TCR beta chain comes out of a study of breast tumors, draining lymph nodes, adjacent tissues. Regarding the study as a whole: Tumor TCR diversity was below lymph nodes but above nontumor tissue. Findings are consistent with lymph node origin and intratumoral expansion of most tumor T cells.

Axillary draining lymph nodes of breast cancer patients supplied the node samples. In TCRdb, the multiplex PCR reads were re-called with MiXCR into one record per CDR3 protein. The repertoire holds around 130,000 distinct CDR3 sequences, approximately 32% seen once, with under 2.5% in the top ten. Trimming removed 4 bases at V and 4 bases at J, with 13 bases between. The CDR3 is 14 residues long. Germline CDR1 is MNHGY and CDR2 is SAAAGT. This clonotype appeared a few times. What it recognizes is unknown. Material for sequencing was axillary lymph node tissue. The chain employs TRBV6-8 and TRBJ1-2, with D perhaps TRBD1 (5 bases). This clonotype was sampled from a female donor with breast cancer. Some clones in this sample may be carry-over from other donors' samples. CDR3 sequence reads: CASSCLGTLYGYTF. The CDR3, as DNA: TGTGCCAGCAGTTGCCTCGGGACCCTCTATGGCTACACCTTC.